This is a list of T cell receptor beta chains from one sample in a study of molecular identifiers for immune sequencing clone quantification. MiXCR, applied by TCRdb to the PCR reads, yields one record per CDR3 protein. There are around 460,000 distinct CDR3 sequences in the sample; about a fifth occur only once, and about 0.8% lies in the top ten. Sequencing was performed on naive CD8+ T cells from blood, with Jurkat cell RNA spiked in. These receptors all stem from a human donor in good health. Some libraries in this study had Jurkat cell RNA spiked in. Both conserved end residues are part of each CDR3. A D gene is named only where the DNA matches it firmly. The size of a clone is reported for some rows only, either as once, few or many, or as a class for expanded clones.

few | - | TRBJ2-7 | TRBV28 | TGTGCCAGCAGTTATACTACCGGGACAAGCTACGAGCAGTACTTC | CASSYTTGTSYEQYF
many | - | TRBJ1-5 | TRBV3-1 | TGTGCCAGCAGCCACTCCGGATATAGCAATCAGCCCCAGCATTTT | CASSHSGYSNQPQHF
- | TRBD1 | TRBJ2-5 | TRBV6-5 | TGTGCCAGCAGTTACGGGACAGGGGGGGGAGAGACCCAGTACTTC | CASSYGTGGGETQYF
- | - | TRBJ2-6 | TRBV5-3 | TGTGCCAGCAGCGAGGGGGTCTCTGGGGCCTACGTCCTGACTTTC | CASSEGVSGAYVLTF
- | - | TRBJ1-1 | TRBV20-1 | TGCAGTGCTAGAGATGAGGTAGGGGGGGCCCTGAACACTGAAGCTTTCTTT | CSARDEVGGALNTEAFF
few | - | TRBJ2-2 | TRBV28 | TGTGCCAGCAGTTTTCGGGGGGCGCCGGCCGGGGAGCTGTTTTTT | CASSFRGAPAGELFF
- | TRBD1 | TRBJ2-7 | TRBV7-9 | TGTGCCAGCAGCTTCCGGGACAGGGGGCTCGAGCAGTACTTC | CASSFRDRGLEQYF
many | - | TRBJ2-1 | TRBV6-5 | TGTGCCAGCAGGTTTGAGGCAGGGGCGTATGCGACCGAGCAGTTCTTC | CASRFEAGAYATEQFF
- | - | TRBJ2-4 | TRBV6-1 | TGTGCCACGGGGCAAACCCGAGGAGCCAAAAACATTCAGTACTTC | CATGQTRGAKNIQYF
few | - | TRBJ2-7 | TRBV12-3/TRBV12-4 | TGTGCCAGCAGCCCGGACATAACGAGGTCCTACGAGCAGTACTTC | CASSPDITRSYEQYF
many | - | TRBJ2-7 | TRBV30 | TGTGCCCAAGAATTAACCTCCTCCTACGAGCAGTACTTC | CAQELTSSYEQYF
few | TRBD1 | TRBJ1-1 | TRBV7-9 | TGTGCCAGCAGCTATCAGGGGGCGGTGAACACTGAAGCTTTCTTT | CASSYQGAVNTEAFF
many | - | TRBJ2-5 | TRBV7-9 | TGTGCCAGCATCCACCAAGAGACCCAGTACTTC | CASIHQETQYF
- | TRBD2 | TRBJ2-1 | TRBV19 | TGTGCCAGTAGTCCCACTAGCGGGGGTCACAATGAGCAGTTCTTC | CASSPTSGGHNEQFF
- | - | TRBJ2-3 | TRBV19 | TGTGCTACTACACGGGACATCAACACAGATACGCAGTATTTT | CATTRDINTDTQYF
few | TRBD2 | TRBJ2-3 | TRBV27 | TGTGCCAGCAGTTTTCTCGGGACTAGCGGGGGCTACAATACGCAGTATTTT | CASSFLGTSGGYNTQYF
- | - | TRBJ1-5 | TRBV24-1 | TGTGCCACCAGTGACCCCCCCATGGTATATCAGCCCCAGCATTTT | CATSDPPMVYQPQHF
many | - | TRBJ1-1 | TRBV4-1 | TGCGCCAGCAGCCAAGGGGGTTTGGGGAACACTGAAGCTTTCTTT | CASSQGGLGNTEAFF